The rows below give T cell receptor beta chains drawn from one sample of a study of T cells in Graves' hyperthyroidism and ophthalmopathy. Each CDR3 protein is one row after TCRdb ran MiXCR on the multiplex PCR reads. The sample carries hundreds of thousands of distinct CDR3 sequences, roughly 20% recorded once. The sample was blood. These receptors were collected from a man under 40 with Graves' ophthalmopathy. The CDR3 runs from the conserved cysteine through the conserved F or W. The D gene is left open where the match is weak. Only some rows state a clone size, as once, few, many or a class for expanded clones.

abundance	j_gene	v_gene	d_gene	CDR3aa	CDR3nt
once	TRBJ2-3	TRBV12-3/TRBV12-4	TRBD1	CASSLGGQGANTQYF	TGTGCCAGCAGTCTAGGGGGACAGGGGGCAAATACGCAGTATTTT
many	TRBJ2-1	TRBV2	TRBD2	CASSEWAGRPLAREVSYNEQFF	TGTGCCAGCAGTGAATGGGCTGGGCGCCCTCTAGCGCGGGAGGTTAGCTACAATGAGCAGTTCTTC
many	TRBJ2-1	TRBV5-1	TRBD1	CASSSQGNEQFF	TGCGCCAGCAGCTCACAGGGGAATGAGCAGTTCTTC
many	TRBJ2-7	TRBV7-2	.	CASSRQGPSYEQYF	TGTGCCAGCAGCCGGCAGGGTCCCTCCTACGAGCAGTACTTC
few	TRBJ2-7	TRBV11-2	.	CASSLNGEIRHEQYF	TGTGCCAGCAGCTTAAACGGGGAAATCAGGCACGAGCAGTACTTC
.	TRBJ2-3	TRBV20-1	TRBD2	CSARDGSGRSSTDTQYF	TGCAGTGCTAGAGATGGTAGCGGGAGGTCTTCCACAGATACGCAGTATTTT
few	TRBJ1-2	TRBV6-1	.	CASSPWGGGYGYTF	TGTGCCAGCAGTCCTTGGGGGGGAGGATATGGCTACACCTTC
many	TRBJ2-5	TRBV28	.	CASTPFGSYQETQYF	TGTGCCAGCACCCCCTTCGGGAGCTACCAAGAGACCCAGTACTTC
many	TRBJ1-1	TRBV27	.	CASSLSAVMNTEAFF	TGTGCCAGCAGTTTATCGGCCGTTATGAACACTGAAGCTTTCTTT
many	TRBJ2-5	TRBV5-1	.	CASSLPPQETQYF	TGCGCCAGCAGCTTACCCCCCCAAGAGACCCAGTACTTC
.	TRBJ2-1	TRBV6-5	.	CASSYRASVPYNEQFF	TGTGCCAGCAGTTACAGGGCTTCGGTTCCCTACAATGAGCAGTTCTTC
.	TRBJ1-2	TRBV6-2/TRBV6-3	.	CASTRTTGSYTF	TGTGCCAGCACCCGGACCACTGGAAGCTACACCTTC
.	TRBJ1-5	TRBV27	.	CASSLSYRQPQHF	TGTGCCAGCAGTTTATCGTACCGTCAGCCCCAGCATTTT
few	TRBJ2-2	TRBV24-1	TRBD2	CATSDHSGRAWRPNTGELFF	TGTGCCACCAGTGATCATAGCGGGAGGGCCTGGAGACCGAACACCGGGGAGCTGTTTTTT
.	TRBJ2-5	TRBV2	.	CASETSETQYF	TGTGCCAGCGAGACGTCGGAGACCCAGTACTTC
.	TRBJ2-2	TRBV4-1	TRBD2	CASSPAGARTGELFF	TGCGCCAGCAGCCCAGCGGGAGCGAGGACCGGGGAGCTGTTTTTT
few	TRBJ2-1	TRBV19	TRBD2	CASSMQGLAGASYNEQFF	TGTGCCAGTAGTATGCAGGGACTAGCGGGAGCATCCTACAATGAGCAGTTCTTC
.	TRBJ1-2	TRBV10-3	.	CAISERGMGGYTF	TGTGCCATCAGTGAGAGGGGAATGGGAGGCTACACCTTC
many	TRBJ1-4	TRBV5-1	.	CASSPGIAASIEKLFF	TGCGCCAGCAGCCCCGGGATTGCGGCCTCAATTGAAAAACTGTTTTTT
.	TRBJ2-5	TRBV20-1	TRBD1	CSAGDRGTFQETQYF	TGCAGTGCTGGAGACAGGGGGACCTTTCAAGAGACCCAGTACTTC
many	TRBJ2-2	TRBV2	.	CASTDHSGQRSGELFF	TGTGCCAGCACTGATCATTCGGGACAAAGATCCGGGGAGCTGTTTTTT
many	TRBJ1-1	TRBV12-3/TRBV12-4	.	CASSSPTGWVEAFF	TGTGCCAGCAGTTCGCCGACAGGATGGGTTGAAGCTTTCTTT
many	TRBJ2-5	TRBV2	TRBD2	CASIGGRETQYF	TGTGCCAGCATCGGCGGGAGGGAGACCCAGTACTTC
.	TRBJ2-3	TRBV12-3/TRBV12-4	.	CASSPEGVRADTQYF	TGTGCCAGCAGCCCGGAAGGGGTCCGGGCAGATACGCAGTATTTT
many	TRBJ2-1	TRBV5-1	TRBD2	CASSAGTSGGHTYNEQFF	TGCGCCAGCAGCGCCGGGACTAGCGGGGGCCACACCTACAATGAGCAGTTCTTC
few	TRBJ2-2	TRBV6-5	TRBD1	CASSYSRGPTNTGELFF	TGTGCCAGCAGTTACTCGAGGGGGCCTACGAACACCGGGGAGCTGTTTTTT
many	TRBJ2-7	TRBV7-2	TRBD2	CASSSTTGTISYEQYF	TGTGCCAGCAGCTCCACCACCGGGACTATCTCCTACGAGCAGTACTTC
.	TRBJ2-7	TRBV11-2	.	CASSLGGWRGYEQYF	TGTGCCAGCAGCTTGGGCGGGTGGCGTGGGTACGAGCAGTACTTC
many	TRBJ1-1	TRBV28	.	CASSWGLGNTEAFF	TGTGCCAGCAGTTGGGGGCTGGGGAACACTGAAGCTTTCTTT